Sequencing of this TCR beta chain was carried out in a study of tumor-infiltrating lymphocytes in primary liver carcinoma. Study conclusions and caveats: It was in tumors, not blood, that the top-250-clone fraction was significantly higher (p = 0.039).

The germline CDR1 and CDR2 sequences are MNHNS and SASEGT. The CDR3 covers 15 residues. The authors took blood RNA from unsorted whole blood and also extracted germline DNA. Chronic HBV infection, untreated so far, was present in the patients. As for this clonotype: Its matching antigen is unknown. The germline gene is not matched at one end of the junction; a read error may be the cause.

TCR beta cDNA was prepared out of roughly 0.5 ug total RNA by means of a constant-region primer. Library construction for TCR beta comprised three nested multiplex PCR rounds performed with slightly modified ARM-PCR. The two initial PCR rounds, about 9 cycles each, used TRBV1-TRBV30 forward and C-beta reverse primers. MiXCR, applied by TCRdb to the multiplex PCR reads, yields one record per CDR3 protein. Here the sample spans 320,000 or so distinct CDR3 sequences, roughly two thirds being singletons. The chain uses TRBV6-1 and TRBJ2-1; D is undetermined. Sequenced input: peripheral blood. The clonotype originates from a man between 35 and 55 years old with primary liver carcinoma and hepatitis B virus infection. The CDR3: CASSEVPGAYNDQFF. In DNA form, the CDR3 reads TGTGCCAGCAGTGAAGTCCCTGGAGCCTACAATGATCAGTTCTTC.